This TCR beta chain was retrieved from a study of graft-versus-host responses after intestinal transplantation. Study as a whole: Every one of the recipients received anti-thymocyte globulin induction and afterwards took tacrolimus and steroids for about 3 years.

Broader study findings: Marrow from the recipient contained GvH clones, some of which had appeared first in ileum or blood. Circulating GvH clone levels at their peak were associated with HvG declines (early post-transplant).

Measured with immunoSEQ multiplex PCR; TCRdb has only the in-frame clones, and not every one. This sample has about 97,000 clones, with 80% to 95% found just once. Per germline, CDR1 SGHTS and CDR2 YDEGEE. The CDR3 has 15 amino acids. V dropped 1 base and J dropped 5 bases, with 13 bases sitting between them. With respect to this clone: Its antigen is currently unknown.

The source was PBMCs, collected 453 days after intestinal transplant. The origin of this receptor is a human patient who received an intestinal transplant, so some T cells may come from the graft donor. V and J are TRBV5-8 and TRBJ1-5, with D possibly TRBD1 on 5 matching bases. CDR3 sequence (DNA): TGTGCCAGCAGCTTGAGGGGCCGGGACCATCAGCCCCAGCATTTT. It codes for CASSLRGRDHQPQHF.